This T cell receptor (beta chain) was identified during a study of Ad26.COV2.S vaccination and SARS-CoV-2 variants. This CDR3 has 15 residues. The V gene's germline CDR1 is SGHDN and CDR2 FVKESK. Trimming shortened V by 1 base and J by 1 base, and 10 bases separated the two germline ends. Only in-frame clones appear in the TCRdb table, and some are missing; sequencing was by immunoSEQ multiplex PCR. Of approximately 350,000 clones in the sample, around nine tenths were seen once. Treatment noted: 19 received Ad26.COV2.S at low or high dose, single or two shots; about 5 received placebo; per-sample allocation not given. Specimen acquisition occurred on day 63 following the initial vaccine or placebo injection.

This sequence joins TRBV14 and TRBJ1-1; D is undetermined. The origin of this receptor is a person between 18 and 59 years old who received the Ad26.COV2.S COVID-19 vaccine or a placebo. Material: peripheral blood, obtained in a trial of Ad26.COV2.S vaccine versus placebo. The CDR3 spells CASSQGLGRNTEAFF. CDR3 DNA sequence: TGTGCCAGCAGCCAAGGATTGGGAAGGAACACTGAAGCTTTCTTT.